These 16 T cell receptor beta chains originate from one sample sequenced in a study of T-cell memory formation after mild COVID-19. TCRdb called the 5' RACE reads again in MiXCR, with one record for every CDR3 protein. Of around 200,000 distinct CDR3 sequences in the sample, roughly a fifth were seen once. Sequenced input: PBMCs or a T cell subset sorted from them (not recorded which). These receptors all come from an adult woman who had mild COVID-19 (a few samples of this study predate the infection). Cell type and time point are not known.

The chain joins TRBV6-2 or TRBV6-3 to TRBJ2-7; the match to TRBD1 covers 9 bases. Trimming took 6 bases from V and 5 from J; bases not matched to a gene: 8. Germline V CDR1 and CDR2: MNHEY, SVGEGT. The CDR3 loop spans 14 amino acids. The CDR3 reads CASSQQGAFHEQYF. CDR3 nucleotide sequence: TGTGCCAGCAGCCAACAGGGGGCTTTCCACGAGCAGTACTTC.

This clonotype was seen a handful of times. This rearrangement joins TRBV19 to TRBJ2-1; 10 bases are a match to TRBD1. Germline CDR1 LNHDA, CDR2 SQIVND (reference sequence). The V gene end was trimmed by 5 bases and the J gene end by 2 bases; junction bases not matched to a gene: 3. This CDR3 region has 15 residues. The chain's CDR3 is CASSLTGGAYNEQFF. The CDR3 bases are TGTGCCAGTAGTCTGACAGGGGGCGCCTACAATGAGCAGTTCTTC.

This clonotype was seen more than once but under ten times. The V gene is TRBV11-2, the J gene TRBJ1-1; D unresolved. V lost 2 bases to trimming and J lost 2 bases, with 9 bases between them. CDR1 and CDR2 from the germline V gene are SGHAT and FQNNGV. CDR3 length: 14 residues. For the CDR3, the DNA is TGTGCCAGCAGCTTACAGCAGGAAAACACTGAAGCTTTCTTT. Its protein product is CASSLQQENTEAFF. Combining the CDR3 with reference TRBV11-2 and TRBJ1-1 gives the whole variable domain EAGVAQSPRYKIIEKRQSVAFWCNPISGHATLYWYQQILGQGPKLLIQFQNNGVVDDSQLPKDRFSAERLKGVDSTLKIQPAKLEDSAVYLCASSLQQENTEAFFGQGTRLTVV.

This clonotype was observed a few times. The chain uses TRBV9 and TRBJ1-2; D is undetermined. The CDR3 length is 12 residues. The V end lost 3 bases, the J end lost 6 bases, and 9 bases lay between the germline ends. CDR1 SGDLS and CDR2 YYNGEE come from the germline V gene. As DNA, the CDR3 is TGTGCCAGCAGCGGAGGGATCCATGGCTACACCTTC. Amino acids: CASSGGIHGYTF.

V is TRBV7-9 and J is TRBJ2-7; the D is unclear. Germline V gives CDR1 SEHNR, CDR2 FQNEAQ (reference sequence). The CDR3 extends over 16 amino acids. V dropped 0 bases and J dropped 0 bases, with 12 bases sitting between them. The DNA for the CDR3 is TGTGCCAGCAGCTTAGCGTTGACTTCTAGCTCCTACGAGCAGTACTTC. This gives the protein CASSLALTSSSYEQYF.

The V and J genes are TRBV6-2 or TRBV6-3 and TRBJ2-1; 11 bases line up with TRBD2. V lost 6 bases and J lost 7; bases outside the gene matches: 5. The CDR3 totals 14 residues. CDR1 and CDR2 from the germline V gene are MNHEY and SVGEGT. The DNA of the CDR3 is TGTGCCAGCAGGGTAGCGGGAGGGCAAAATGAGCAGTTCTTC. It codes for CASRVAGGQNEQFF.

The chain is built from TRBV2 and TRBJ2-1, with D perhaps matching TRBD2 (5 bases). Trimming stripped 7 bases from V and 8 bases from J, with 18 bases between. The CDR3 length is 14 residues. Germline V gene sequence: CDR1 SNHLY, CDR2 FYNNEI. This CDR3 is CASTAGSLRDEQFF. As DNA, the CDR3 is TGTGCCAGCACTGCGGGCTCTCTTCGGGATGAGCAGTTCTTC.

The chain employs TRBV6-5 and TRBJ1-1; D unclear. Germline V gives CDR1 MNHEY, CDR2 SVGAGI. The V gene lost 5 bases and the J gene lost 3 bases, with 10 bases spanning the gap. The CDR3 runs to 13 residues. In DNA form, the CDR3 reads TGTGCCAGCAGTATTACAAGGGACACTGAAGCTTTCTTT. Protein sequence: CASSITRDTEAFF.

This clonotype appeared a few times. This sequence joins TRBV7-8 and TRBJ1-1, with D unresolved. Germline assignment: CDR1 SGHVS and CDR2 FQNEAQ. V was cut by 7 bases and J by 3 bases, with 18 bases left in between. The CDR3 covers 15 residues. CDR3 protein: CASTLGGWRDTEAFF. CDR3 in DNA: TGTGCCAGCACCCTAGGCGGGTGGCGGGACACTGAAGCTTTCTTT.

This chain uses TRBV7-9 with TRBJ2-7; D not certain. Germline CDR1 is SEHNR and CDR2 is FQNEAQ (reference sequence). The CDR3 sequence is 12 residues long. Trimming cost V 3 bases and J 7 bases, with 10 bases left between them. In DNA, the CDR3 is TGTGCCAGCAGCTTGGCCAACTATGAGCAGTACTTC. Encoded protein: CASSLANYEQYF.

This clonotype was detected only a few times. This sequence joins TRBV2 and TRBJ1-6; D not resolved. V dropped 3 bases and J dropped 4 bases, with 16 bases sitting between them. CDR3 length: 17 residues. CDR1 and CDR2 from the germline V gene are SNHLY and FYNNEI. The CDR3, as DNA: TGTGCCAGCAGTGATTGGGGAGATGACACATATAATTCACCCCTCCACTTT. Translation gives CASSDWGDDTYNSPLHF.

The chain carries TRBV6-5 and TRBJ2-7; D may match TRBD1 or TRBD2 (5 bases each). The CDR3 covers 13 residues. With 2 bases removed from V and 2 bases from J, the gap between germline ends came to 7 bases. Per germline, CDR1 MNHEY and CDR2 SVGAGI. As DNA, the CDR3 is TGTGCCAGCAGTTACAGGGGAGCCTACGAGCAGTACTTC. This sequence encodes CASSYRGAYEQYF.

This clonotype was seen a few times. The chain couples TRBV9 to TRBJ2-7, with TRBD1 matching over 8 bases. CDR1 and CDR2 from the germline V gene are SGDLS and YYNGEE. This CDR3 region has 14 residues. The junction had 2 bases not matched to a gene; V was cut back by 0 bases and J by 3 bases. CDR3 coding DNA: TGTGCCAGCAGCGTAGGGACAGGGCTCTACGAGCAGTACTTC. Protein sequence: CASSVGTGLYEQYF.

This clonotype was found a few times. V is TRBV4-1 and J is TRBJ1-1; D is perhaps TRBD1 (5 bases). Germline V gene lookup returns CDR1 MGHRA and CDR2 YSYEKL. The V gene lost 1 base and the J gene lost 4 bases, with 13 bases spanning the gap. The CDR3 is 15 amino acids. This CDR3 is CASSQVVGASTEAFF. CDR3 sequence (DNA): TGCGCCAGCAGCCAAGTGGTCGGGGCGAGCACTGAAGCTTTCTTT.

This clonotype was observed a single time. V is TRBV6-6 and J is TRBJ2-2, with 9 bases matching TRBD2. With V trimmed by 5 bases and J by 5 bases, 12 bases remained unmatched. Per germline, CDR1 MNHNY and CDR2 SVGAGI (reference sequence). CDR3 length: 17 residues. This CDR3 reads CASSALSGTSWTGELFF. CDR3 sequence (DNA): TGTGCCAGCAGTGCTCTTTCCGGGACTAGCTGGACCGGGGAGCTGTTTTTT.

The CDR3 region is CASSLYALTEAFF. Here the CDR3 DNA reads TGTGCCAGCAGTTTATATGCCTTGACTGAAGCTTTCTTT. The V and J genes are TRBV27 and TRBJ1-1; D is unresolved. This CDR3 spans 13 amino acids. CDR1 is MNHEY, CDR2 SMNVEV, per germline (reference sequence). V lost 1 base to trimming and J lost 5 bases, with 8 bases between them.